One and the same sample provided the 28 T cell receptor beta chains below, sequenced in a study of blood T cell repertoires in COVID-19. The assay was immunoSEQ multiplex PCR, and TCRdb's table has in-frame clones only and misses some. Here the sample spans 350,000 to 450,000 clones, approximately 91% being singletons. Specimen: PBMCs or T cells enriched from blood (not recorded which). Receptors originate from a woman younger than 30 who had been exposed to COVID-19.

The chain couples TRBV4-1 to TRBJ1-1; perhaps TRBD1 as D (6 bases). The CDR3 loop spans 16 amino acids. V lost 0 bases, J lost 4 bases, and 15 bases lay in between. CDR1 and CDR2 from the germline V gene are MGHRA and YSYEKL. The CDR3, as DNA: TGCGCCAGCAGCCAAGAGGATGTACAGGGATTCACTGAAGCTTTCTTT. This translates into CASSQEDVQGFTEAFF.

About this clone itself: A much bigger clone sits one base away, suggesting this may be a read error. Distinct nucleotide sequences in the sample also encode this CDR3. The chain is built from TRBV7-9 and TRBJ1-1, with D unresolved. V dropped 2 bases and J dropped 1 base, with 5 bases sitting between them. CDR3 length equals 13 residues. Germline V gene data show CDR1 as SEHNR and CDR2 as FQNEAQ (reference sequence). CDR3 protein: CASSLSGNTEAFF. CDR3 coding DNA: TGTGCCAGCAGCTTATCAGGGAACACTGAAGCTTTCTTT. The entire variable domain, with the rest obtained from reference TRBV7-9 and TRBJ1-1, is as follows: DTGVSQNPRHKITKRGQNVTFRCDPISEHNRLYWYRQTLGQGPEFLTYFQNEAQLEKSRLLSDRFSAERPKGSFSTLEIQRTEQGDSAMYLCASSLSGNTEAFFGQGTRLTVV.

The rearrangement uses TRBV12-3 or TRBV12-4 and TRBJ2-3; TRBD2 matches at 8 bases. The CDR3 is made up of 13 amino acids. With V trimmed by 5 bases and J by 5 bases, 3 bases remained unmatched. The CDR3 DNA sequence: TGTGCCAGCAGTCGGGGGGGCGAAGATACGCAGTATTTT. This encodes CASSRGGEDTQYF.

This clone was observed a single time. The chain is built from TRBV3-1 (or the pseudogene TRBV3-2) and TRBJ2-1, with 8 bases aligning to TRBD1. The CDR3 is made up of 17 amino acids. Losses at the gene ends were 5 bases for V and 0 bases for J; bases not matched to a gene: 9. CDR1 is LGHDT and CDR2 is YNNKEL in the germline V gene (reference sequence). The CDR3 region has the DNA TGTGCCAGCAGCGGACCAGGGGGCCCAAACTCCTACAATGAGCAGTTCTTC. Translating gives CASSGPGGPNSYNEQFF.

This chain connects TRBV2 to TRBJ1-4; D is perhaps TRBD1 (6 bases). Germline-derived CDR1 and CDR2 are SNHLY and FYNNEI. The CDR3 has 13 amino acids. Trimming stripped 8 bases from V and 7 bases from J, with 14 bases between. The CDR3 nucleotides read TGTGCCAGCGACAGGTCAGAAAGTGAAAAACTGTTTTTT. The encoded protein is CASDRSESEKLFF.

V gene TRBV28 combines with J gene TRBJ2-3; 11 nucleotides align to TRBD2. The trim removed 1 base at V and 3 bases at J, leaving 12 bases unmatched. The CDR3 is 19 amino acids. The germline CDR1 and CDR2 sequences are MDHEN and SYDVKM. CDR3 bases: TGTGCCAGCAGTTTATCCAGACTAGCGGGGTTGGGGAGAACAGATACGCAGTATTTT. The encoded protein is CASSLSRLAGLGRTDTQYF.

The chain employs TRBV7-9 and TRBJ2-1; 7 positions match TRBD1. V lost 5 bases to trimming and J lost 6 bases; unmatched junction nucleotides: 7. The CDR3 runs to 14 residues. Germline CDR1 and CDR2: SEHNR and FQNEAQ (reference sequence). The CDR3 reads CASSIQGLGNEQFF. For the CDR3, the DNA is TGTGCCAGCAGCATACAGGGGCTTGGCAATGAGCAGTTCTTC.

The chain has TRBV28 and TRBJ2-1; 14 nucleotides agree with TRBD2. V lost 5 bases to trimming and J lost 4 bases; unmatched junction nucleotides: 4. Germline lookup yields CDR1 MDHEN and CDR2 SYDVKM. The CDR3 has 16 amino acids. CDR3 loop: CASSGLAGGPYNEQFF. CDR3 sequence (DNA): TGTGCCAGCAGTGGACTAGCGGGGGGACCATACAATGAGCAGTTCTTC.

The CDR3 is CAISESVGKAGNQPQHF. CDR3 nucleotide sequence: TGTGCCATCAGTGAGTCGGTGGGGAAGGCGGGGAATCAGCCCCAGCATTTT. The chain recombines TRBV10-3 with TRBJ1-5; no clear D. Germline V gene sequence: CDR1 ENHRY, CDR2 SYGVKD. The CDR3 is 17 residues long. With 0 bases removed from V and 4 bases from J, the gap between germline ends came to 16 bases.

The V gene is TRBV12-2, the J gene TRBJ2-7; the D call TRBD1 from the table was never checked on the DNA. TRBV12-2 is reported as a pseudogene. This CDR3 region has 13 residues. The CDR3 sequence is CASRPEGAHEQYF. CDR3 nucleotide sequence: TGTGCAAGTCGCCCCGAGGGGGCCCACGAGCAGTACTTC.

The chain joins TRBV7-8 to TRBJ2-1; TRBD2 is a possible D gene (7 bases). The CDR3 has 17 amino acids. Germline CDR1 is SGHVS and CDR2 is FQNEAQ. The V and J ends lost 5 bases and 0 bases respectively, with 17 bases between them. The CDR3, as DNA: TGTGCCAGCAGCCCCACCGGCGGGGGCCTCTCCTACAATGAGCAGTTCTTC. Amino acid sequence: CASSPTGGGLSYNEQFF.

The genes are TRBV15 and TRBJ1-6; TRBD1 aligns across 10 bases. The V and J ends lost 5 bases and 7 bases, in that order; junction bases with no gene match: 8. In germline, CDR1 is LNHNV, CDR2 YYDKDF (reference sequence). This CDR3 has 16 amino acids. The CDR3 here is CATSPAPGQGNSPLHF. The DNA for the CDR3 is TGTGCCACCAGCCCCGCGCCGGGACAGGGGAATTCACCCCTCCACTTT. Variable domain in full (rest from reference TRBV15 and TRBJ1-6): DAMVIQNPRYQVTQFGKPVTLSCSQTLNHNVMYWYQQKSSQAPKLLFHYYDKDFNNEADTPDNFQSRRPNTSFCFLDIRSPGLGDTAMYLCATSPAPGQGNSPLHFGNGTRLTVT.

The chain carries TRBV28 and TRBJ2-7; TRBD2 matches 8 bases. The CDR3 is 14 residues long. V trimming: 4 bases; J trimming: 6 bases; junction bases outside the gene matches: 8. Germline CDR1 reads MDHEN; CDR2 reads SYDVKM. The CDR3 protein is CASSYTGGRGEQYF. The DNA of the CDR3 is TGTGCCAGCAGTTACACGGGAGGGCGTGGCGAGCAGTACTTC.

DNA of the CDR3: TGTGCCAGCTCAGCCCAGGGCGATGAAAAACTGTTTTTT. It specifies CASSAQGDEKLFF. The chain has TRBV18 and TRBJ1-4, with D perhaps matching TRBD1 (5 bases). The germline V gene encodes CDR1 KGHSH and CDR2 LQKENI. This CDR3 region has 13 residues. V lost 5 bases to trimming and J lost 6 bases, with 10 bases between them.

Comment on this clone: A read error may produce the germline difference seen at one junction end. The J gene is TRBJ2-7, the V gene TRBV5-1, with D perhaps matching TRBD1 (6 bases). Germline CDR1 is SGHRS and CDR2 is YFSETQ. The CDR3 has 13 residues. CDR3 DNA: TGCGCCAGCAGATTGGACAGTGCCTACGAGCAGTACTTC. It is translated as CASRLDSAYEQYF.

The J gene is TRBJ2-5, the V gene TRBV18; 7 positions match TRBD1. The CDR3 has 15 amino acids. V lost 8 bases to trimming and J lost 2 bases; unmatched junction nucleotides: 11. Germline CDR1 is KGHSH and CDR2 is LQKENI. Here the CDR3 reads CASTHRGAMQETQYF. The DNA of the CDR3 is TGTGCCAGCACGCACAGGGGTGCGATGCAAGAGACCCAGTACTTC.

The rearrangement links TRBV7-9 to TRBJ2-7, with D possibly being TRBD1 (5 bases). The CDR3 contains 14 residues. Germline lookup yields CDR1 SEHNR and CDR2 FQNEAQ (reference sequence). The V gene lost 0 bases and the J gene lost 5 bases, with 11 bases spanning the gap. The CDR3 loop reads CASSLAGVAHEQYF. DNA of the CDR3: TGTGCCAGCAGCTTAGCAGGGGTCGCACACGAGCAGTACTTC.

The V gene is TRBV28, the J gene TRBJ1-2, with 10 bases lining up with TRBD1. The V gene's germline CDR1 is MDHEN and CDR2 SYDVKM. The CDR3 consists of 17 residues. V was clipped by 4 bases and J by 8 bases; unmatched bases: 16. In DNA form, the CDR3 reads TGTGCCAGCAGTTCAGGGACAGGGGTAGAACCCGGGAGGGGCTACACCTTC. Translating gives CASSSGTGVEPGRGYTF.

J is TRBJ2-4 and V is TRBV12-3 or TRBV12-4; 11 bases fit TRBD2. V dropped 5 bases and J dropped 14; count of bases not matched to a gene: 2. The CDR3 totals 11 residues. CDR3 loop: CASSLGLAEYF. CDR3 coding DNA: TGTGCCAGCAGTCTGGGACTAGCGGAGTACTTC.

The chain carries TRBV5-4 and TRBJ2-1; TRBD2 agrees at 10 bases. This CDR3 has 14 amino acids. The V and J ends lost 3 bases and 8 bases, in that order; junction bases with no gene match: 5. Germline assignment: CDR1 SGHNT and CDR2 YYREEE (reference sequence). The CDR3 spells CASSSGTSVDEQFF. The CDR3, as DNA: TGTGCCAGCAGCTCCGGGACTAGCGTCGATGAGCAGTTCTTC.

The chain combines TRBV27 with TRBJ1-2, with TRBD1 identical over 10 bases. This CDR3 has 13 residues. The ends lost 5 bases at V and 7 bases at J; junction bases unmatched: 4. Germline loops: CDR1 MNHEY, CDR2 SMNVEV (reference sequence). As DNA, the CDR3 is TGTGCCAGCAGTACCTGGACAGGGGGTGGCTACACCTTC. Its translation: CASSTWTGGGYTF.

The chain has TRBV19 and TRBJ1-2; TRBD1 is a possible D gene (5 bases). Germline assignment: CDR1 LNHDA and CDR2 SQIVND (reference sequence). The V and J ends lost 6 bases and 5 bases respectively, with 10 bases between them. The CDR3 has 12 amino acids. This CDR3 reads CASREGPYGYTF. The CDR3 DNA sequence: TGTGCCAGTAGGGAGGGGCCTTATGGCTACACCTTC.

This clone was seen a single time. The chain uses TRBV4-1 and TRBJ2-7; D gene unclear. V dropped 0 bases and J dropped 4 bases, with 16 bases sitting between them. The CDR3 is 16 residues long. CDR1 and CDR2 from the germline V gene are MGHRA and YSYEKL. The CDR3 reads CASSQDSSISRYEQYF. In DNA form, the CDR3 reads TGCGCCAGCAGCCAAGATAGCAGTATTAGTAGATACGAGCAGTACTTC.

The V call is TRBV11-2, the J call TRBJ2-1, with a possible D match to TRBD1 (5 bases). Germline V gives CDR1 SGHAT, CDR2 FQNNGV. The CDR3 consists of 13 residues. V shed 5 bases and J shed 8 bases, with 13 bases lying between them. The CDR3 nucleotides are TGTGCCAGCAGCGGGGCCAGGGCATATGAGCAGTTCTTC. Translation: CASSGARAYEQFF.

The chain has TRBV28 and TRBJ1-4, with a tentative D call TRBD1 (5 bases). The CDR3 covers 16 residues. V was trimmed by 4 bases and J by 4 bases, leaving 16 bases between them. The germline V gene encodes CDR1 MDHEN and CDR2 SYDVKM. CDR3 sequence reads: CASSSPLGGGNEKLFF. The CDR3 region has the DNA TGTGCCAGCAGTTCCCCCCTGGGGGGGGGTAATGAAAAACTGTTTTTT.

This rearrangement joins TRBV18 to TRBJ1-2, with D perhaps matching TRBD1 (5 bases). V lost 1 base to trimming and J lost 3 bases, with 15 bases between them. The CDR3 runs 16 residues. CDR1 is KGHSH, CDR2 LQKENI, per germline. In DNA, the CDR3 is TGTGCCAGCTCACCACAGGGAAGCCCCAGGGACTATGGCTACACCTTC. This sequence encodes CASSPQGSPRDYGYTF.

The CDR3 DNA is TGCAGCGTTCCGGGACAGGTTCCCGGGGAGCTGTTTTTT. Encoded protein: CSVPGQVPGELFF. The chain couples TRBV29-1 to TRBJ2-2, with TRBD1 matching 8 bases. Germline assignment: CDR1 SQVTM and CDR2 ANQGSEA. The CDR3 spans 13 residues. Unmatched junction bases numbered 5, after V lost 5 bases and J lost 6 bases.

This rearrangement joins TRBV28 to TRBJ1-4; the D gene is possibly TRBD1 (5 bases). Between the trimmed V and J ends, which lost 4 bases and 7 bases, there was a span of 22 bases. The CDR3 spans 17 residues. Germline-derived CDR1 and CDR2 are MDHEN and SYDVKM. CDR3: CASSSPQGLVDSEKLFF. The DNA of the CDR3 is TGTGCCAGCAGTTCACCCCAGGGCCTGGTTGATAGTGAAAAACTGTTTTTT.